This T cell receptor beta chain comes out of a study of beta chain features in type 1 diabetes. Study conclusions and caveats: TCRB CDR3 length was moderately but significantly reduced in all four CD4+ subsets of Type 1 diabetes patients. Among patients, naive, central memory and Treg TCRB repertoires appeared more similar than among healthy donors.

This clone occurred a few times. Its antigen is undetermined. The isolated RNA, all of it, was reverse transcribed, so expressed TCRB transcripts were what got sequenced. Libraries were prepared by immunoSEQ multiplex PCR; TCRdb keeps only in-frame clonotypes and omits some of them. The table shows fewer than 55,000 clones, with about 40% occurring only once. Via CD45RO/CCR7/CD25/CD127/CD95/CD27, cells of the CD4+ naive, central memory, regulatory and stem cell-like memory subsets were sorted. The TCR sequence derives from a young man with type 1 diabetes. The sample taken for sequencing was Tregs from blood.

The CDR3 DNA is TGCGCCAGCAGCTCCTCGAACAGCGGAAACACCATATATTTT. Translation gives CASSSSNSGNTIYF. The chain carries TRBV5-1 and TRBJ1-3; D not resolved. In germline, CDR1 is SGHRS, CDR2 YFSETQ. V was clipped by 3 bases and J by 4 bases, with 11 bases between them. The CDR3 loop spans 14 amino acids.